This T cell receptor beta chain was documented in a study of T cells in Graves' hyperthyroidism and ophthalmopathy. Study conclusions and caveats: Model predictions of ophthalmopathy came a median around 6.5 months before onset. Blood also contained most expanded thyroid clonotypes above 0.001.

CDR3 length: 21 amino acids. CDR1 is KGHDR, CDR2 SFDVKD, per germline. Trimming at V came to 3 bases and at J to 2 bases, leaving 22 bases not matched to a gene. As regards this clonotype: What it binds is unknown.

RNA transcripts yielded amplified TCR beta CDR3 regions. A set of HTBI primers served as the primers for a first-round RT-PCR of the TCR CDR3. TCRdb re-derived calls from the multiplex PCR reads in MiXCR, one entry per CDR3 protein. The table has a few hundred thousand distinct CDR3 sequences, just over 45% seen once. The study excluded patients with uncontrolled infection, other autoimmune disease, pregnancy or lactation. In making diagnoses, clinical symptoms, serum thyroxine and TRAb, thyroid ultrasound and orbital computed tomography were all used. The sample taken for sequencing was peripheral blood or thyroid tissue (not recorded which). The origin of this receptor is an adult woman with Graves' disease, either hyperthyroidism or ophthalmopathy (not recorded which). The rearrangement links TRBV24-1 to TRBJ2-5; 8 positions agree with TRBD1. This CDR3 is CATSDPTRTGSQERTQETQYF. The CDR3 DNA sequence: TGTGCCACCAGTGATCCCACCCGGACAGGGAGTCAAGAACGAACGCAAGAGACCCAGTACTTC.